This passage covers 17 T cell receptor beta chains from one sample sequenced in a study of graft-versus-host responses after intestinal transplantation. This table comes from immunoSEQ multiplex PCR, and its TCRdb copy is limited to in-frame clones, with some not included. The sample has about 97,000 clones, about 93% seen once. Sequenced here: PBMCs, sampled roughly 68 weeks after intestinal transplant. The receptor source for this set is a human patient who received an intestinal transplant, so some T cells may come from the graft donor.

This clone was detected only once. J is TRBJ1-1 and V is TRBV19; D is ambiguous. The V end was cut by 5 bases, the J end by 1 base, with 8 bases between. The CDR3 extends over 13 amino acids. Germline CDR1 LNHDA, CDR2 SQIVND (reference sequence). The CDR3 region is CASSLIQNTEAFF. The CDR3 DNA reads as TGTGCCAGTAGTCTAATACAGAACACTGAAGCTTTCTTT.

This clone was recorded only once. The rearrangement joins TRBV23-1 to TRBJ1-2; a possible D gene is TRBD1 (5 bases). TRBV23-1 is sorted into the ORF group, with uncertain function. The CDR3 has 16 residues. V lost 6 bases and J 2 bases, leaving 19 bases between the germline ends. CDR3: CASSRPPTGVNYGYTF. CDR3 in DNA: TGCGCCAGCAGCCGCCCCCCCACAGGCGTAAACTATGGCTACACCTTC.

The rearrangement joins TRBV4-1 to TRBJ2-1; D may be TRBD2 (6 bases). Per the germline V gene, CDR1 is MGHRA and CDR2 is YSYEKL. The V end lost 4 bases, the J end lost 9 bases, and 25 bases lay between the germline ends. The CDR3 spans 17 residues. The CDR3 here is CASSRLLGGLSLGEQFF. CDR3 in DNA: TGCGCCAGCAGCCGACTCCTGGGGGGACTGTCGCTAGGTGAGCAGTTCTTC.

This clone was counted a single time. This chain links TRBV4-1 with TRBJ1-2, with 8 bases aligning to TRBD1. The germline gives CDR1 MGHRA, CDR2 YSYEKL. The CDR3 runs 14 residues. V lost 6 bases, J lost 1 base, and 4 bases stayed unmatched. CDR3 coding DNA: TGCGCCAGCAGGGACGGACAGGGTAACTATGGCTACACCTTC. This codes for CASRDGQGNYGYTF.

This clone was detected only a few times. J is TRBJ1-3 and V is TRBV27; no definite D call. Germline assignment: CDR1 MNHEY and CDR2 SMNVEV (reference sequence). The CDR3 is made up of 13 amino acids. With 6 bases removed from V and 2 bases from J, the gap between germline ends came to 8 bases. The CDR3 DNA sequence: TGTGCCAGCAGGGGTTACCCTGGAAACACCATATATTTT. Translated: CASRGYPGNTIYF.

This rearrangement joins TRBV9 to TRBJ2-3; no reliable D call. CDR1 and CDR2 (germline): SGDLS, YYNGEE. CDR3 length equals 14 residues. Trimming stripped 0 bases from V and 2 bases from J, with 7 bases between. CDR3 bases: TGTGCCAGCAGCGTAGGGAGTAACACAGATACGCAGTATTTT. This encodes CASSVGSNTDTQYF.

V and J are TRBV19 and TRBJ2-5, with D hard to call. CDR1 and CDR2 (germline): LNHDA, SQIVND (reference sequence). V gave up 1 base and J gave up 0 bases, with 9 bases separating them. CDR3 length: 15 amino acids. The CDR3 loop is CASSIGWANQETQYF. The CDR3 DNA reads TGTGCCAGTAGTATAGGCTGGGCAAACCAAGAGACCCAGTACTTC.

J is TRBJ2-5 and V is TRBV7-8; possibly TRBD1 for D (5 bases). TRBJ2-7 explains the end of the DNA better; the J call may be wrong. The CDR3 length is 13 residues. Germline V gives CDR1 SGHVS, CDR2 FQNEAQ. The CDR3 DNA sequence: TGTGCCAGCAGCTTAGGTAGGGGAACCGAGCAGTACTTC. Its translation is CASSLGRGTEQYF.

The chain combines TRBV11-2 with TRBJ1-5; 7 nucleotides agree with TRBD1. Germline V gene data show CDR1 as SGHAT and CDR2 as FQNNGV. This CDR3 is built from 17 residues. Trimming removed 1 base from V and 0 bases from J; junction bases left unmatched: 6. CDR3 protein: CASSLGQGRYSNQPQHF. The DNA for the CDR3 is TGTGCCAGCAGCTTAGGACAGGGCCGTTATAGCAATCAGCCCCAGCATTTT.

The chain is built from TRBV11-3 and TRBJ2-7, with 7 bases fitting TRBD2. From germline, CDR1 is SGHNT and CDR2 YENEEA. This CDR3 is built from 13 residues. Losses at the gene ends were 5 bases for V and 6 bases for J; bases not matched to a gene: 7. DNA for the CDR3: TGTGCCAGCAGCCGCACTCCGGGGGGCGAGCAGTACTTC. Protein sequence: CASSRTPGGEQYF.

The rearrangement uses TRBV9 and TRBJ1-1; possibly TRBD1 for D (6 bases). The ends were cut back, 4 bases at V and 5 bases at J, with 21 bases in the middle. The CDR3 has 16 residues. The V gene's germline CDR1 is SGDLS and CDR2 YYNGEE. The CDR3 reads CASSSAAGAGATEAFF. The CDR3 nucleotides read TGTGCCAGCAGCTCGGCGGCGGGGGCAGGGGCGACTGAAGCTTTCTTT.

With respect to this clone: Here the CDR3 omits its conserved ending phenylalanine or tryptophan, so a read error is the likely source. The rearrangement uses TRBV18 and TRBJ1-5, with 7 bases fitting TRBD1. The CDR3 loop spans 16 amino acids. With V trimmed by 3 bases and J by 2 bases, 7 bases remained unmatched. Germline V gene sequence: CDR1 KGHSH, CDR2 LQKENI. CDR3 amino acids: CASSPRQGLGNQPQHL. CDR3 in DNA: TGTGCCAGCTCACCCCGACAGGGCTTAGGCAATCAGCCCCAGCATCTT.

This rearrangement joins TRBV11-2 to TRBJ2-2, with D possibly matching TRBD2 (6 bases). The germline V and J ends were trimmed by 1 base and 6 bases, with 6 bases remaining between them. The CDR3 extends over 13 amino acids. CDR1 and CDR2 from the germline V gene are SGHAT and FQNNGV. CDR3 sequence (DNA): TGTGCCAGCAGCTTAGGGGGGGCCGGGGAGCTGTTTTTT. It encodes CASSLGGAGELFF.

This chain uses TRBV15 with TRBJ2-1; no definite D call. Germline V gene data show CDR1 as LNHNV and CDR2 as YYDKDF (reference sequence). This CDR3 has 11 residues. The ends were cut back, 5 bases at V and 6 bases at J, with 5 bases in the middle. CDR3 DNA: TGTGCCACCAGCCTACTCAATGAGCAGTTCTTC. Its protein is CATSLLNEQFF.

This chain connects TRBV15 to TRBJ1-2, with a possible D match to TRBD1 (5 bases). Germline CDR1 LNHNV, CDR2 YYDKDF (reference sequence). The CDR3 has 17 amino acids. The ends were cut back, 0 bases at V and 7 bases at J, with 21 bases in the middle. The CDR3 protein is CATSRDRGAAVTLGYTF. The CDR3 bases are TGTGCCACCAGCAGAGATCGAGGGGCAGCCGTCACCCTTGGCTACACCTTC. The full variable domain, its missing parts supplied by reference TRBV15 and TRBJ1-2, is DAMVIQNPRYQVTQFGKPVTLSCSQTLNHNVMYWYQQKSSQAPKLLFHYYDKDFNNEADTPDNFQSRRPNTSFCFLDIRSPGLGDTAMYLCATSRDRGAAVTLGYTFGSGTRLTVV.

CDR3 coding DNA: TGTGCCAGCAGCTTATTGGGGGGTACAGATACGCAGTATTTT. It is translated as CASSLLGGTDTQYF. The chain is built from TRBV7-6 and TRBJ2-3, with D tentatively TRBD2 (6 bases). The germline gives CDR1 SGHVS, CDR2 FNYEAQ. CDR3 length equals 14 residues. V gave up 2 bases and J gave up 3 bases, with 9 bases separating them. Full variable domain (rest looked up from reference TRBV7-6 and TRBJ2-3): GAGVSQSPRYKVTKRGQDVALRCDPISGHVSLYWYRQALGQGPEFLTYFNYEAQQDKSGLPNDRFSAERPEGSISTLTIQRTEQRDSAMYRCASSLLGGTDTQYFGPGTRLTVL.

The rearrangement joins TRBV18 to TRBJ2-7, with D perhaps TRBD2 (6 bases). V was trimmed by 6 bases and J by 4 bases, leaving 16 bases between them. This CDR3 spans 14 amino acids. CDR1 KGHSH and CDR2 LQKENI come from the germline V gene. CDR3 loop: CASSPQAGRYEQYF. The CDR3 DNA reads TGTGCCAGCTCCCCTCAGGCGGGGCGGTACGAGCAGTACTTC.